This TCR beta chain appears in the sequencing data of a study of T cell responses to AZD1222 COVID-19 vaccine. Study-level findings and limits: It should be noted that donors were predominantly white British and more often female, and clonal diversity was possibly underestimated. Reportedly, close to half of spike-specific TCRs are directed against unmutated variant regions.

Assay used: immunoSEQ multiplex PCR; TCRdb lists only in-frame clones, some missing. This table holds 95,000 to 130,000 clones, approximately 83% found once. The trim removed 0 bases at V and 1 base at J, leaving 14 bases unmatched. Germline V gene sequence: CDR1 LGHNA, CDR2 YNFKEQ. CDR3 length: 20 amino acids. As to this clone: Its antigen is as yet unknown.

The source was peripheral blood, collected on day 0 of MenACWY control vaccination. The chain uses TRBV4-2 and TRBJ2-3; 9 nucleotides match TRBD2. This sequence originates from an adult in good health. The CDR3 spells CASSQDPGAGGYVRTDTQYF. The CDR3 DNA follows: TGTGCCAGCAGCCAAGATCCGGGAGCGGGGGGCTACGTTCGCACAGATACGCAGTATTTT.